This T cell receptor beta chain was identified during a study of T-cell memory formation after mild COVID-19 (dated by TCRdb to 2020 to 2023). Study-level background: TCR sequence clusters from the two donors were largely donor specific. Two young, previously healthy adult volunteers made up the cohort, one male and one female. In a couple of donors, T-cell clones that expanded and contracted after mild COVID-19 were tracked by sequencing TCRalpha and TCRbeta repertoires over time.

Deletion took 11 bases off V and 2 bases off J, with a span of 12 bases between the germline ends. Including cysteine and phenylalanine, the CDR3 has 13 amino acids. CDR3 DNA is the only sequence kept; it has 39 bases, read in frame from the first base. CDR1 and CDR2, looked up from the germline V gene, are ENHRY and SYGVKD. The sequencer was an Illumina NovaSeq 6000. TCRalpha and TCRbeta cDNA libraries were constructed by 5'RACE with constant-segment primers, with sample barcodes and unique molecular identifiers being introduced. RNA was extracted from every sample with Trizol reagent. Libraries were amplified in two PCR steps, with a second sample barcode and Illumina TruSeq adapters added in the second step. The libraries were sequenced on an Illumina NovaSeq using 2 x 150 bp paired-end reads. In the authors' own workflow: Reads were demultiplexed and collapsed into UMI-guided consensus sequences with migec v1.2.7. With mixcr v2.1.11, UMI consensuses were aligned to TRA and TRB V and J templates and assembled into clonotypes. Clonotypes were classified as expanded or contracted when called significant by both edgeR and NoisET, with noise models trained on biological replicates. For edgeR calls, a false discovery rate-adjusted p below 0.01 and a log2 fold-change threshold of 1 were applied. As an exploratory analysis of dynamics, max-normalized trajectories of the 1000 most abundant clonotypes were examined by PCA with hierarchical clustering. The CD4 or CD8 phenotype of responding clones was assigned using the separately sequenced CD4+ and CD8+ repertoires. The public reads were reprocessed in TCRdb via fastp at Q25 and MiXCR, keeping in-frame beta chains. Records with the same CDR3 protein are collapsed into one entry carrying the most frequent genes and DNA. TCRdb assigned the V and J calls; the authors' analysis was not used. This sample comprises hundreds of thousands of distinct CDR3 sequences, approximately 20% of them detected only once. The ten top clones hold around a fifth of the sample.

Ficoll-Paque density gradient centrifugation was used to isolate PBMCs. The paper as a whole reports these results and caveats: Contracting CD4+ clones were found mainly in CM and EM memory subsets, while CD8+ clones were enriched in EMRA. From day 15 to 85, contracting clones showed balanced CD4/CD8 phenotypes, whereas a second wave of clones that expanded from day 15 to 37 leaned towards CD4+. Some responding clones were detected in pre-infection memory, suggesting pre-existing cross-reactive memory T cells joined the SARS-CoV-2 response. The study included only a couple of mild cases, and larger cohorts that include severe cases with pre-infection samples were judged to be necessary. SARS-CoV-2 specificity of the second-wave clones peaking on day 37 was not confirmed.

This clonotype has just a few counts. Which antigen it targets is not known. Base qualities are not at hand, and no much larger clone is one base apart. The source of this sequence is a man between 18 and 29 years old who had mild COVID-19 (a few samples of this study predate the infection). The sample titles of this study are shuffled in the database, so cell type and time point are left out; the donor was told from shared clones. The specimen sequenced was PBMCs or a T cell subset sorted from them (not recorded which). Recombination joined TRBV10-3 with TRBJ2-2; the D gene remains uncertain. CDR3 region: CAYLWANTGELFF. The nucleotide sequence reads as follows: TGTGCCTACCTATGGGCTAACACCGGGGAGCTGTTTTTT.